This T cell receptor (beta chain) emerged from a study of CD8 T cells in ankylosing spondylitis (dated by TCRdb to 2015 to 2018). Concerning the study at large: To find TCR variants linked to disease, the study profiled T cell receptor beta repertoires in ankylosing spondylitis patients and healthy donors. Peripheral blood samples were taken, and synovial fluid was additionally collected from ankylosing spondylitis patients. In total, the full study cohort was made up of 108 healthy donors and 25 to 30 ankylosing spondylitis patients.

With regard to this clonotype: The antigen this receptor binds is unknown. No clone much larger than this one lies a single base away; base qualities are absent.

From a lookup of the germline V gene (reference sequence), CDR1 and CDR2 are DFQATT and SNEGSKA. CDR3 length: 17 amino acids, cysteine to phenylalanine. Just CDR3 DNA is preserved here, 51 bases in frame from base 1. V drops 5 bases and J drops 2 bases, leaving 21 bases in between. The investigation overall reported the following: A TCR beta motif made up of under ten highly homologous amino acid variants appeared to be characteristic of blood from ankylosing spondylitis patients. Some of the motif variants had been reported before in the synovial fluid and blood of reactive arthritis patients, a finding that suggests common disease-initiation mechanisms. The disease-linked clones were reported to be significantly enriched in matched synovial fluid samples from ankylosing spondylitis patients. The disease-linked clones showed a CD8+ phenotype and occurred at relatively low frequencies in peripheral blood.

The sequencer listed for this sample is Illumina HiSeq 2500. Quantitative 5'-RACE with molecular barcodes was used to prepare TCR beta libraries. The study's own analysis went as follows. To identify disease-linked TCR variants, a new computational method was used, one built on a probabilistic model of VDJ rearrangement. Through fastp at Q25 and MiXCR, TCRdb rebuilt clones from the public reads, retaining in-frame beta chains. Under each unique CDR3 protein, matching rows form one entry showing the most common genes and DNA. TCRdb, not the original authors, processed these V and J calls. Counted in this sample were a few hundred thousand distinct CDR3 sequences; more than 20% of them appeared once. The ten largest clones capture roughly 16% of the sample.

What was sequenced was blood, either unsorted or a sorted T cell fraction (not recorded which). The TCR originated in a male donor with ankylosing spondylitis. The chain is made from TRBV20-1 and TRBJ1-4; no D segment can be confidently identified. In nucleotide form, the sequence is TGCAGTGCTTCTACGACCGGGCCTTGGGCTACTAATGAAAAACTGTTTTTT. Translated, this is CSASTTGPWATNEKLFF.